One sample yielded the 21 T cell receptor beta chains listed below, sequenced in a study of CXCR3-negative and CXCR3-positive naive CD8 T cells. cDNA libraries for TRB were generated by 5' RACE incorporating UMI labels. TCRdb re-called the 5' RACE reads and shows each CDR3 protein once, DNA omitted. Found here are under 8,000 distinct CDR3 sequences; the top ten clones hold more than 1.1%. Sequences were obtained from naive CXCR3- CD8+ T cells from blood. Subset here: CD45RO-CCR7+CD27+CD95- naive CD8+ T cells lacking CXCR3 (TNR3-). These receptors originate from a human donor in good health. Some clones in this sample may be carry-over from other donors' samples.

This clonotype registers medium-sized by frequency. The CDR3 loop reads CASSWTSGGGDTQYF. The chain combines TRBV12-3 or TRBV12-4 with TRBJ2-3; TCRdb reports TRBD2, a call that lacks DNA to check it against. CDR3 length equals 15 residues.

This chain connects TRBV27 to TRBJ2-7; TCRdb returns TRBD1, unconfirmable since there is no DNA. Germline-derived CDR1 and CDR2 are MNHEY and SMNVEV (reference sequence). This CDR3 is 13 amino acids long. This CDR3 reads CASNPTGTYEQYF.

The CDR3 loop reads CSVEDLNSLYGYTF. The genes are TRBV29-1 and TRBJ1-2. This CDR3 is built from 14 residues. Germline V lookup: CDR1 SQVTM, CDR2 ANQGSEA.

The chain employs TRBV27 and TRBJ1-1; TCRdb's D call of TRBD1 is untestable without DNA. Looked up from germline, CDR1 is MNHEY and CDR2 is SMNVEV (reference sequence). This CDR3 contains 15 residues. CDR3 sequence: CASSLQTGMNTEAFF.

This clonotype is deemed medium-sized by its frequency. The chain links TRBV20-1 to TRBJ2-7; TCRdb selects TRBD2, and the lack of DNA leaves this call unchecked. Germline V gene lookup returns CDR1 DFQATT and CDR2 SNEGSKA (reference sequence). This CDR3 region has 14 residues. The CDR3 sequence is CSAPRTSGAYEQYF.

This clonotype is classed as medium-sized by frequency. The V gene is TRBV2, the J gene TRBJ2-7; TCRdb lists TRBD1, though no DNA is available to test this call. Germline V gene data show CDR1 as SNHLY and CDR2 as FYNNEI. CDR3 length: 18 amino acids. Here the CDR3 reads CASRGDRVKTSGAYEQYF.

The chain employs TRBV7-9 and TRBJ1-2. The germline V gene has CDR1 SEHNR and CDR2 FQNEAQ (reference sequence). This CDR3 has 14 amino acids. This chain's CDR3 is CASSHTANFYGYTF.

This rearrangement joins TRBV7-6 to TRBJ2-4; the D call from TCRdb, TRBD2, cannot be confirmed without DNA. CDR1 is SGHVS and CDR2 is FNYEAQ in the germline V gene. The CDR3 runs 15 residues. CDR3: CASSREGLAENIQYF.

The V and J genes are TRBV29-1 and TRBJ1-1; TCRdb designates TRBD1, a call that cannot be tested without DNA. CDR1 and CDR2 from the germline V gene are SQVTM and ANQGSEA. The CDR3 has 15 amino acids. The CDR3 reads CSVDPGQGMNTEAFF.

According to its frequency, this clonotype is medium-sized. The CDR3 protein is CASSLDFNLEDDVDSGNTIYF. The V call is TRBV5-1, the J call TRBJ1-3. Germline assignment: CDR1 SGHRS and CDR2 YFSETQ. The CDR3 runs to 21 residues.

Considering frequency, this clonotype is medium-sized. The CDR3 region is CASSSPPSYNEQFF. V gene TRBV7-9 combines with J gene TRBJ2-1; TCRdb's D call, TRBD2, is unchecked because there is no DNA. The CDR3 length is 14 residues. Germline V CDR1 and CDR2: SEHNR, FQNEAQ (reference sequence).

The chain carries TRBV6-5 and TRBJ2-7; the TCRdb D gene call, TRBD1, has no DNA to confirm it. The CDR3 contains 14 residues. CDR1 is MNHEY and CDR2 is SVGAGI in the germline V gene. CDR3 region: CASSYSGTHYEQYF.

The rearrangement joins TRBV28 to TRBJ2-7; TCRdb returns TRBD2, unconfirmable since there is no DNA. The CDR3 covers 13 residues. In germline, CDR1 is MDHEN, CDR2 SYDVKM. CDR3: CASRPLSSYEQYF.

The rearrangement uses TRBV12-3 or TRBV12-4 and TRBJ1-1; without DNA, the TCRdb call of TRBD1 cannot be checked. There are 16 residues in the CDR3. CDR3 protein: CASRNPSGQENTEAFF.

The V and J genes are TRBV28 and TRBJ2-7; TCRdb calls TRBD1, which cannot be checked without DNA. Germline loops: CDR1 MDHEN, CDR2 SYDVKM. CDR3 size: 11 residues. The CDR3 spells CASSPGGEQYF.

This CDR3 reads CASSSGRVNEQYF. The V and J genes are TRBV6-5 and TRBJ2-7; the D gene TCRdb calls, TRBD2, cannot be checked with no DNA. CDR1 is MNHEY and CDR2 is SVGAGI in the germline V gene. The CDR3 sequence is 13 residues long.

This clonotype registers medium-sized by frequency. The chain is built from TRBV9 and TRBJ2-6; TCRdb returns TRBD1, unconfirmable since there is no DNA. CDR3 size: 17 residues. Germline-derived CDR1 and CDR2 are SGDLS and YYNGEE. Here the CDR3 reads CASSVPNRHSGANVLTF.

The chain links TRBV25-1 to TRBJ2-2; the TCRdb call, TRBD2, lacks DNA for checking. Germline V gene lookup returns CDR1 MGHDK and CDR2 SYGVNS. The CDR3 has 17 residues. The chain's CDR3 is CASSEGTLAGSSGELFF.

This clonotype is labeled medium-sized based on frequency. The chain carries TRBV21-1 and TRBJ2-3; TCRdb selects TRBD2, and the lack of DNA leaves this call unchecked. TRBV21-1 is marked as a pseudogene. CDR3 size: 16 residues. CDR3 sequence reads: CASLTGTSGPADTQYF.

The chain carries TRBV2 and TRBJ2-1; TCRdb indicates TRBD1, and absent DNA this call remains unverified. Per germline, CDR1 SNHLY and CDR2 FYNNEI. The CDR3 runs 15 residues. This chain's CDR3 is CASSGTGETYNEQFF.

J is TRBJ2-4 and V is TRBV20-1; TCRdb calls TRBD1, which cannot be checked without DNA. The CDR3 runs 15 residues. Germline lookup yields CDR1 DFQATT and CDR2 SNEGSKA (reference sequence). CDR3: CSARGTGMAKNIQYF.